Ten or more counts support the clone carrying this TCR beta chain. Its antigen is not identified. RNA transcripts yielded amplified TCR beta CDR3 regions. The TCR CDR3 first-round RT-PCR relied on the HTBI primer set. From the multiplex PCR reads, TCRdb called clonotypes with MiXCR, one entry per CDR3 protein. The sample records under 550,000 distinct CDR3 sequences, roughly 13% being singletons. Stability of Graves' hyperthyroidism was defined as absent ophthalmopathy progression within 18 months. The study left out patients who had uncontrolled infection, other autoimmune disease, pregnancy or lactation. Clinicians diagnosed patients from clinical symptoms, serum thyroxine and TRAb, thyroid ultrasound and orbital computed tomography. This CDR3 is built from 16 residues. V was pared by 2 bases and J by 5 bases, with 18 bases between. Germline CDR1 reads MDHEN; CDR2 reads SYDVKM. These data come from a study of T cells in Graves' hyperthyroidism and ophthalmopathy.

Regarding the study as a whole: Most clonotypes expanded in thyroid above 0.001 were likewise present in blood.

The sample was blood. The clonotype comes from a woman between 18 and 29 years old with Graves' hyperthyroidism. This chain links TRBV28 with TRBJ1-1; the D gene is possibly TRBD1 (6 bases). The CDR3 protein is CASSLRVQTGKTEAFF. The CDR3 nucleotides read TGTGCCAGCAGTTTAAGGGTACAAACAGGGAAAACTGAAGCTTTCTTT.